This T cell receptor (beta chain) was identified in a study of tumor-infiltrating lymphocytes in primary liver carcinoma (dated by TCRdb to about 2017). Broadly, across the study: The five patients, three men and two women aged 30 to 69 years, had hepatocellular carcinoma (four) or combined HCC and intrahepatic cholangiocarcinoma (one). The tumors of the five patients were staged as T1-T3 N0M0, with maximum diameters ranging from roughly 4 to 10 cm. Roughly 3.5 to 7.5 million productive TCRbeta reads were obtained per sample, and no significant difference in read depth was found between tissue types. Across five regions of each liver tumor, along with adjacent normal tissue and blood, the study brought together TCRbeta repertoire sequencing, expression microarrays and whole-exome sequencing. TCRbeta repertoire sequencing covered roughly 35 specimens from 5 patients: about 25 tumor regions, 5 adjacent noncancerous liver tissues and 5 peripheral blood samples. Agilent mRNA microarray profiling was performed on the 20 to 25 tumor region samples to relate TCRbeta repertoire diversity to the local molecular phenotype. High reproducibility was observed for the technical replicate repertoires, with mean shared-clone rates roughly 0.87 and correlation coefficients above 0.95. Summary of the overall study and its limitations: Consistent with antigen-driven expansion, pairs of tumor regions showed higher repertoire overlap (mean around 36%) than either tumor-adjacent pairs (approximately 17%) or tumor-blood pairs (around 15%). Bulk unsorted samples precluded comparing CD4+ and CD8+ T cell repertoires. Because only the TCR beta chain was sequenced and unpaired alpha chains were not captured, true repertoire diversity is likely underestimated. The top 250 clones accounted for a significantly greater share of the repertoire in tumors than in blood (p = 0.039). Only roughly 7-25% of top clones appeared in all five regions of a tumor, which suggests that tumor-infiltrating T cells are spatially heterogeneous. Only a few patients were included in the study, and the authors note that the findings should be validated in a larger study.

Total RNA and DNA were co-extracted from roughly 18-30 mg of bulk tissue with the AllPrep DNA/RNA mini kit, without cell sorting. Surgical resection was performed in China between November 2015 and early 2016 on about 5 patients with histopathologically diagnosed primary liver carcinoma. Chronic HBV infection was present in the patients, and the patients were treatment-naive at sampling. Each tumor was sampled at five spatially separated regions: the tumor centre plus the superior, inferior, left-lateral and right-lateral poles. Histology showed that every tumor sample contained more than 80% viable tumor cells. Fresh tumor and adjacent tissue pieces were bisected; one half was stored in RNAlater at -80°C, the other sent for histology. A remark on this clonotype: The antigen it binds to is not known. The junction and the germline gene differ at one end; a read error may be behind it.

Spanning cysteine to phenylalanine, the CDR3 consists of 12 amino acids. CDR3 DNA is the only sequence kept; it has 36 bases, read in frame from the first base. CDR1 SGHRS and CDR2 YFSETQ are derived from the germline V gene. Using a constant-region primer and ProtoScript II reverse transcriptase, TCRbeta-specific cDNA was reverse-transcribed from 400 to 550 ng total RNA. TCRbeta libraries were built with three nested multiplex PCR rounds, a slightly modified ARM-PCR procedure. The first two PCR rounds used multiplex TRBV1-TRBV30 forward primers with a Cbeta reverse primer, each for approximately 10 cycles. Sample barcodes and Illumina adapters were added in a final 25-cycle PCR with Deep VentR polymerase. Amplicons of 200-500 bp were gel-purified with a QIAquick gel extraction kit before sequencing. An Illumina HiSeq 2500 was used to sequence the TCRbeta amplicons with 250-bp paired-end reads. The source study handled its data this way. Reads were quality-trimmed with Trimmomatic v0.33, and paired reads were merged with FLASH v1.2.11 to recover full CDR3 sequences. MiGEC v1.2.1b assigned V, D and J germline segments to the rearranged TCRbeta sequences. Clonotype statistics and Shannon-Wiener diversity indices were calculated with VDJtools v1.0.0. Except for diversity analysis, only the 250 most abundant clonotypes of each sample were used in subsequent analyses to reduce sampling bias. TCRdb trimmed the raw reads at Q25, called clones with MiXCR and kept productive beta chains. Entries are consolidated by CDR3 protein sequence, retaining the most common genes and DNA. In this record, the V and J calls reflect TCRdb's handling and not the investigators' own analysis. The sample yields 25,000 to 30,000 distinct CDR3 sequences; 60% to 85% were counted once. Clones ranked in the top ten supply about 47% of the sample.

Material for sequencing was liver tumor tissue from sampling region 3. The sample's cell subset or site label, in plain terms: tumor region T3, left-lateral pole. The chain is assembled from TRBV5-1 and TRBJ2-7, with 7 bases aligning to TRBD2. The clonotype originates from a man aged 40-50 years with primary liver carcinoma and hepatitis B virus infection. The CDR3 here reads CASNGGTYEQYF. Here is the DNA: TGCGCCAGTAACGGGGGGACCTACGAGCAGTATTTC.